Shown below are 7 T cell receptor beta chains from a single sample sequenced in a study of blood T cell repertoires in COVID-19. Measured with immunoSEQ multiplex PCR; TCRdb has only the in-frame clones, and not every one. The sample has some 130,000 clones, about four fifths seen once. The sample taken for sequencing was peripheral blood. These receptors all come from a man aged 35-49 years with active or convalescent COVID-19.

The rearrangement uses TRBV7-2 and TRBJ2-3, with 11 bases aligning to TRBD2. Trimming took 3 bases from V and 5 from J; bases not matched to a gene: 7. This CDR3 contains 16 residues. Germline V lookup: CDR1 SGHTA, CDR2 FQGNSA. The CDR3 DNA reads TGTGCCAGCAGCTTGGGAATAGCGGGGGGGGAAGATACGCAGTATTTT. Translation: CASSLGIAGGEDTQYF.

V gene TRBV3-1 (or the pseudogene TRBV3-2) combines with J gene TRBJ1-6; 8 positions agree with TRBD1. Germline CDR1 LGHDT, CDR2 YNNKEL (reference sequence). This CDR3 is 16 amino acids long. The V and J ends lost 0 bases and 9 bases, in that order; junction bases with no gene match: 7. The CDR3 protein is CASSQDLTGEGSPLHF. The CDR3 DNA reads TGTGCCAGCAGCCAAGACCTGACAGGGGAAGGTTCACCCCTCCACTTT.

The gene calls are TRBV21-1 and TRBJ1-3; TRBD1 is taken as the D call from the table, unchecked against the DNA. TRBV21-1 is a pseudogene locus. The CDR3 consists of 16 residues. The CDR3 protein is CANPKGGRGAGNTIYF. The CDR3 DNA reads TGTGCCAACCCGAAAGGGGGCAGGGGGGCTGGAAACACCATATATTTT.

The rearrangement uses TRBV21-1 and TRBJ2-7; no check of the table's D call, TRBD2, against the DNA was made. TRBV21-1 is reported as a pseudogene. This CDR3 has 18 amino acids. CDR3 sequence reads: CASSLTQLAGGRSTGQYF. The CDR3 nucleotides are TGTGCCAGCAGCCTTACCCAACTAGCGGGGGGCCGTAGTACAGGGCAGTACTTC.

This clone was picked up a small number of times. The V call is TRBV9, the J call TRBJ2-7, with D maybe TRBD2 (5 bases). Between the trimmed V and J ends, which lost 0 bases and 7 bases, there was a span of 17 bases. CDR1 and CDR2 (germline): SGDLS, YYNGEE. CDR3 length: 15 amino acids. The CDR3: CASSVVGGHTGEQYF. In DNA form, the CDR3 reads TGTGCCAGCAGCGTAGTAGGAGGCCATACTGGGGAGCAGTACTTC.

CDR3 DNA sequence: TGTGCCAGCAGTTACTCGAGTCAATCTGGGGCCAACGTCCTGACTTTC. This translates into CASSYSSQSGANVLTF. The chain combines TRBV6-5 with TRBJ2-6; unclear D gene. V was cut by 0 bases and J by 1 base, with 7 bases left in between. This CDR3 spans 16 amino acids. Germline lookup yields CDR1 MNHEY and CDR2 SVGAGI.

This clone was counted only a few times. The V and J genes are TRBV19 and TRBJ2-3, with a possible D match to TRBD1 (7 bases). This CDR3 comprises 15 residues. Deletions cut 6 bases from V and 4 bases from J, with 17 bases between. Germline CDR1 is LNHDA and CDR2 is SQIVND (reference sequence). The CDR3: CASRRGGGSADTQYF. For the CDR3, the DNA is TGTGCCAGTAGGAGAGGAGGGGGCAGCGCAGATACGCAGTATTTT.